Here is one T cell receptor beta chain with its context. Antigen: not known. Profiled with immunoSEQ multiplex PCR; TCRdb holds only in-frame clones, not every one. The repertoire has tens of thousands of clones, more than 85% of them found once; the top ten carry over 0.75%. The data stem from a study of T cell clones after liver transplantation. Across the study: A pre-transplant mixed lymphocyte reaction with TCRbeta sequencing defined graft-donor-reactive clones followed in post-transplant blood. Tolerance: complete withdrawal held at least one year, liver enzymes staying within twice normal. Notes on the study in general: Donor-reactive sequences fell more than third party-reactive ones, suggesting partial deletion. Post-transplant time points were not standardized, so conclusions are preliminary.

The source of this sequence is a human patient who received a liver transplant. A subset of T cells may come from the graft donor. The sequenced sample was CD4+ T cells from blood, obtained approximately 27 months after liver transplant.

The CDR3 coding sequence is TGTGCCAGCAGTGTGATTAGGACCGGGGATACGCAGTATTTT. Translating gives CASSVIRTGDTQYF. The V and J genes are TRBV2 and TRBJ2-3; no firm D call. The CDR3 totals 14 residues. Germline CDR1 SNHLY, CDR2 FYNNEI. Trimming shortened V by 4 bases and J by 6 bases, and 14 bases separated the two germline ends.